What follows is one T cell receptor beta chain and its context. Which antigen it targets is not known. Compared with germline, one end of the junction differs, possibly owing to a read error. Its CDR3 holds 16 amino acids, cysteine through phenylalanine. Only the CDR3 portion is preserved as DNA: 48 bases, with reading frame beginning at the first base. CDR1 and CDR2 (SGHAT, FQNNGV) derive from the germline V gene. These data belong to a study of blood T cell repertoires in COVID-19 (dated by TCRdb to the early 2020s). Study-wide context: The collaborator samples originated in the United States, Italy and Spain and spanned the acute and convalescent phases of COVID-19. The material from the prospective study consisted of cDNA or gDNA derived from T cells, B-cell-depleted T cells, or PBMCs. Deeply sampled blood TCRbeta repertoires from subjects exposed to, actively infected with, or recovered from COVID-19 were included in the dataset. The repertoires were released in a freely available public database meant as a resource for research on the immune response to SARS-CoV-2. Samples were obtained from the ongoing ImmuneRACE study (first 160 participants) and from over 1,000 subjects provided by 6 global collaborators. Nearly every sample came with metadata listing a de-identified subject ID, COVID-19 status, age in years and sex. Where available, HLA class I and class II types were taken from metadata supplied by the sample provider and were not determined by assay-based typing.

The immunoSEQ Assay, a bias-controlled multiplex PCR, was used to amplify TCRbeta CDR3 regions from genomic DNA. Per the source publication's procedure: The number of nucleated cells in each sample was estimated from the amplification of reference gene primers within the assay. Sequence reads were collapsed and filtered to measure the absolute abundance of every unique TCRbeta CDR3 rearrangement. For each sample, productive Simpson clonality was calculated as the square root of Simpson's diversity index over productive rearrangements. TCRdb re-hosts the immuneACCESS table, in-frame sequences only. Its copies lack some clones; in the studies checked, an unresolved V gene accounts for under half of them, and the cause for the rest is not known. That table gives V, J and clone size, and the DNA gave D and trimming. The sample table lists around 100,000 clones, roughly 90% of them with a count of one. The ten top clones hold roughly 7.4% of the sample.

Each collaborating institution followed its own protocols to collect whole blood in K2EDTA tubes. For TCRbeta analysis, collaborator samples were shipped as frozen whole blood, as isolated PBMCs, or as DNA extracted from either sample type. Study-level results and caveats: The amount of clinical and demographic metadata varied by source and participant and was provided uncurated.

This chain is built from TRBV11-2 and TRBJ2-2; 7 of the junction bases match TRBD1. The material sequenced was peripheral blood. The sequence was collected from a man aged 25 to 40 in a cohort sampled during active COVID-19. The CDR3 reads as follows: CASSLDRVPNIGELFF. The DNA is as follows: TGTGCCAGCAGCCTTGACAGGGTTCCGAACATCGGGGAGCTGTTTTTT.